This entry lists 9 T cell receptor beta chains sequenced from one sample in a study of cytomegalovirus exposure and HLA in healthy donors. Vbeta (60) and Jbeta (13) primers were used in the PCR. Method: immunoSEQ multiplex PCR; TCRdb's copy keeps in-frame clones and lacks some. The sample shows about 94,000 clones, 76% of them seen only once. Material for sequencing was PBMCs. The receptors here all came from a male donor in good health and CMV-seronegative.

A few counts support this clone. This chain joins TRBV11-2 and TRBJ2-1; D not resolved. Between the trimmed V and J ends, which lost 2 bases and 2 bases, there was a span of 13 bases. The CDR3 is made up of 16 amino acids. In germline, CDR1 is SGHAT, CDR2 FQNNGV. Written as DNA, the CDR3 is TGTGCCAGCAGCTTATTAGAGTCCCTACCCTACAATGAGCAGTTCTTC. Translated: CASSLLESLPYNEQFF.

CDR3 sequence (DNA): TGTGCCAGCAGAGTAGGGACAGCCAACTATGGCTACACCTTC. Encoded protein: CASRVGTANYGYTF. J is TRBJ1-2 and V is TRBV28, with 7 bases aligning to TRBD1. The germline gives CDR1 MDHEN, CDR2 SYDVKM. This CDR3 is built from 14 residues. The V segment lost 6 bases and the J segment 2 bases; nucleotides outside the gene matches: 6.

The chain uses TRBV18 and TRBJ2-7; the D is unclear. Per the germline V gene, CDR1 is KGHSH and CDR2 is LQKENI. The germline V and J ends were trimmed by 3 bases and 0 bases, with 9 bases remaining between them. The CDR3 extends over 14 amino acids. The DNA of the CDR3 is TGTGCCAGCTCACCGACACAGAGCTCCTACGAGCAGTACTTC. It codes for CASSPTQSSYEQYF. Together with reference TRBV18 and TRBJ2-7, the CDR3 gives the full variable domain: NAGVMQNPRHLVRRRGQEARLRCSPMKGHSHVYWYRQLPEEGLKFMVYLQKENIIDESGMPKERFSAEFPKEGPSILRIQQVVRGDSAAYFCASSPTQSSYEQYFGPGTRLTVT.

V is TRBV19 and J is TRBJ2-5; D may be TRBD1 (5 bases). V was cut by 5 bases and J by 4 bases, with 11 bases left in between. The CDR3 totals 13 residues. Per germline, CDR1 LNHDA and CDR2 SQIVND (reference sequence). DNA of the CDR3: TGTGCCAGTAGTGTAAAAGGGGTAGAGACCCAGTACTTC. Protein: CASSVKGVETQYF. The full variable domain, rest sourced from reference TRBV19 and TRBJ2-5, is DGGITQSPKYLFRKEGQNVTLSCEQNLNHDAMYWYRQDPGQGLRLIYYSQIVNDFQKGDIAEGYSVSREKKESFPLTVTSAQKNPTAFYLCASSVKGVETQYFGPGTRLLVL.

CDR3 nucleotide sequence: TGTGCCAGCTCACCGGGCGGACTAGCGGGAGGAGGCGAGCAGTACTTC. Its translation is CASSPGGLAGGGEQYF. The chain links TRBV18 to TRBJ2-7; 14 bases are shared with TRBD2. The CDR3 runs to 16 residues. Germline trimming cut 3 bases from V and 6 bases from J; bases unmatched to any gene: 7. Germline V lookup: CDR1 KGHSH, CDR2 LQKENI.

This chain uses TRBV7-9 with TRBJ2-7, with D perhaps matching TRBD1 (6 bases). Germline V lookup: CDR1 SEHNR, CDR2 FQNEAQ (reference sequence). The CDR3 is made up of 16 amino acids. V was clipped by 1 base and J by 2 bases, with 15 bases between them. This CDR3 reads CASSLGVAGTPYEQYF. Here the CDR3 DNA reads TGTGCCAGCAGCTTAGGAGTCGCAGGGACACCCTACGAGCAGTACTTC.

The gene calls are TRBV19 and TRBJ1-1; TRBD1 matches at 8 bases. Germline V gene data show CDR1 as LNHDA and CDR2 as SQIVND (reference sequence). V shed 6 bases, J shed 5 bases, and the junction held 8 bases outside the gene matches. The CDR3 is made up of 14 amino acids. CDR3 sequence (DNA): TGTGCCAGTAGGGTCGGACAGGGCGGTACTGAAGCTTTCTTT. It is translated as CASRVGQGGTEAFF. The variable domain in full, with the rest retrieved from reference TRBV19 and TRBJ1-1, is DGGITQSPKYLFRKEGQNVTLSCEQNLNHDAMYWYRQDPGQGLRLIYYSQIVNDFQKGDIAEGYSVSREKKESFPLTVTSAQKNPTAFYLCASRVGQGGTEAFFGQGTRLTVV.

J is TRBJ2-1 and V is TRBV6-5; unclear D gene. Germline V lookup: CDR1 MNHEY, CDR2 SVGAGI. V was trimmed by 0 bases and J by 7 bases, leaving 4 bases between them. This CDR3 is 12 amino acids long. CDR3 in amino acids: CASSYSGNEQFF. In DNA, the CDR3 is TGTGCCAGCAGTTACTCCGGGAATGAGCAGTTCTTC.

The chain joins TRBV5-1 to TRBJ1-1; D remains ambiguous. V shed 4 bases and J shed 6 bases, with 16 bases lying between them. The length of the CDR3 is 14 residues. Germline assignment: CDR1 SGHRS and CDR2 YFSETQ. The CDR3 bases are TGCGCCAGCAGCCACGTTCTCCACTCGCCTGAAGCTTTCTTT. Translated: CASSHVLHSPEAFF. Based on the CDR3 plus reference TRBV5-1 and TRBJ1-1, the full variable domain is KAGVTQTPRYLIKTRGQQVTLSCSPISGHRSVSWYQQTPGQGLQFLFEYFSETQRNKGNFPGRFSGRQFSNSRSEMNVSTLELGDSALYLCASSHVLHSPEAFFGQGTRLTVV.